This TCR beta chain came from a study of CD8 T cells in ankylosing spondylitis. Study-wide results and limits: Disease-linked clones were reportedly significantly enriched in matched ankylosing spondylitis synovial fluid. The disease-linked clones had a CD8+ phenotype and low blood frequencies. It appeared that ankylosing spondylitis blood was characterized by a TCR beta motif of several highly homologous variants. Previously reported in reactive arthritis synovial fluid and blood were some of the motif variants.

A remark on this clonotype: The antigen remains unidentified.

Between the trimmed V and J ends, which lost 4 bases and 0 bases, there was a span of 4 bases. The CDR3 sequence is 13 residues long. Germline lookup yields CDR1 SNHLY and CDR2 FYNNEI. Quantitative molecular-barcoded 5'-RACE generated the TCR beta libraries. TCRdb independently ran MiXCR on the 5' RACE reads; one entry per CDR3 protein. The table includes about 420,000 distinct CDR3 sequences, about a fifth detected once. The clonotype originates from a male donor with ankylosing spondylitis. The gene calls are TRBV2 and TRBJ1-5, with D uncertain. The sample was blood, either unsorted or a sorted T cell fraction (not recorded which). The CDR3 region has the DNA TGTGCCAGCAGTGCCAATAGCAATCAGCCCCAGCATTTT. Translating it yields CASSANSNQPQHF.